These 19 T cell receptor beta chains were sequenced from one sample in a study of blood T cell repertoires in COVID-19. Profiling relied on immunoSEQ multiplex PCR, and the TCRdb table lists in-frame clones only, not all of them. The repertoire has 55,000 to 80,000 clones, roughly 81% of them found once; the top ten carry 9% to 9.5%. The sample was peripheral blood. These receptors were collected from a human donor in a cohort sampled during active COVID-19.

This sequence joins TRBV6-5 and TRBJ1-2; TRBD1 aligns across 7 bases. V shed 8 bases, J shed 2 bases, and the junction held 5 bases outside the gene matches. Germline loops: CDR1 MNHEY, CDR2 SVGAGI. The CDR3 runs 13 residues. The CDR3 nucleotides read TGTGCCAGCGGCAAACAGGGGAACTATGGCTACACCTTC. It yields the protein CASGKQGNYGYTF.

The chain uses TRBV7-2 and TRBJ1-6; D is unresolved. The CDR3 runs 14 residues. Germline V gene lookup returns CDR1 SGHTA and CDR2 FQGNSA. The V end lost 2 bases, the J end lost 9 bases, and 11 bases lay between the germline ends. CDR3 nucleotides: TGTGCCAGCAGCTTACTAGTCCGCGGTTCACCCCTCCACTTT. Protein sequence: CASSLLVRGSPLHF.

J is TRBJ1-4 and V is TRBV14, with D maybe TRBD1 (6 bases). This CDR3 comprises 17 residues. Deletions cut 4 bases from V and 1 base from J, with 16 bases between. In germline, CDR1 is SGHDN, CDR2 FVKESK. The chain's CDR3 is CASSRLGGGRTNEKLFF. CDR3 DNA: TGTGCCAGCAGCCGCCTCGGGGGGGGCAGAACTAATGAAAAACTGTTTTTT.

The chain carries TRBV5-4 and TRBJ2-5; TRBD2 agrees at 10 bases. The CDR3 has 15 amino acids. Trimming cost V 4 bases and J 3 bases; bases outside gene matches: 6. CDR1 is SGHNT and CDR2 is YYREEE in the germline V gene (reference sequence). In DNA form, the CDR3 reads TGTGCCAGCAGCGTATTAGGACTAGCGGAAGAGACCCAGTACTTC. The encoded protein is CASSVLGLAEETQYF.

The chain employs TRBV5-1 and TRBJ2-7; 7 nucleotides align to TRBD2. Trimming removed 3 bases from V and 3 bases from J; junction bases left unmatched: 12. CDR3 length: 16 amino acids. The V gene's germline CDR1 is SGHRS and CDR2 YFSETQ. The CDR3 here is CASSSLGGRADYEQYF. The CDR3 DNA follows: TGCGCCAGCAGCTCCCTCGGAGGGAGGGCCGACTACGAGCAGTACTTC.

This chain connects TRBV19 to TRBJ2-3; 10 bases fit TRBD2. Trimming took 10 bases from V and 4 from J; bases not matched to a gene: 11. The CDR3 totals 15 residues. Germline V CDR1 and CDR2: LNHDA, SQIVND (reference sequence). The CDR3 DNA reads TGTGCCACAGGAGAGCGGGAGGGGGTGTCAGATACGCAGTATTTT. It yields the protein CATGEREGVSDTQYF. Complete variable domain (other parts from reference TRBV19 and TRBJ2-3): DGGITQSPKYLFRKEGQNVTLSCEQNLNHDAMYWYRQDPGQGLRLIYYSQIVNDFQKGDIAEGYSVSREKKESFPLTVTSAQKNPTAFYLCATGEREGVSDTQYFGPGTRLTVL.

The V gene is TRBV6-6, the J gene TRBJ1-4; possible D gene TRBD1, 5 bases. Germline V CDR1 and CDR2: MNHNY, SVGAGI (reference sequence). This CDR3 contains 14 residues. Trimming removed 4 bases at V and 6 bases at J, with 12 bases between. CDR3 sequence: CASSWGGSDEKLFF. In nucleotides, the CDR3 is TGTGCCAGCAGTTGGGGGGGTTCGGATGAAAAACTGTTTTTT.

The gene calls are TRBV30 and TRBJ2-1, with 12 bases lining up with TRBD2. This CDR3 contains 19 residues. Germline assignment: CDR1 GTSNPN and CDR2 SVGIG (reference sequence). Trimming took 3 bases from V and 0 from J; bases not matched to a gene: 12. The CDR3 sequence: CAWRDSSGRAPSSYNEQFF. The CDR3 bases are TGTGCCTGGAGGGATTCTAGCGGGAGGGCGCCAAGCTCCTACAATGAGCAGTTCTTC.

V is TRBV7-2 and J is TRBJ2-1, with 15 bases lining up with TRBD2. V was pared by 1 base and J by 4 bases, with 2 bases of the junction left unmatched. The germline gives CDR1 SGHTA, CDR2 FQGNSA. The CDR3 has 17 residues. CDR3: CASSLEGLAGGYNEQFF. CDR3 DNA: TGTGCCAGCAGCTTAGAAGGACTAGCGGGAGGGTACAATGAGCAGTTCTTC.

The J gene is TRBJ2-3, the V gene TRBV9; D is possibly TRBD2 (5 bases). The V gene lost 6 bases and the J gene lost 4 bases, with 9 bases spanning the gap. This CDR3 is 12 amino acids long. Looked up from germline, CDR1 is SGDLS and CDR2 is YYNGEE. CDR3 amino acids: CASNRGSDTQYF. CDR3 coding DNA: TGTGCCAGCAACCGGGGTTCAGATACGCAGTATTTT. Variable domain in full (rest from reference TRBV9 and TRBJ2-3): DSGVTQTPKHLITATGQRVTLRCSPRSGDLSVYWYQQSLDQGLQFLIQYYNGEERAKGNILERFSAQQFPDLHSELNLSSLELGDSALYFCASNRGSDTQYFGPGTRLTVL.

The chain links TRBV7-9 to TRBJ2-3, with D possibly matching TRBD1 (5 bases). The CDR3 has 14 amino acids. Germline V CDR1 and CDR2: SEHNR, FQNEAQ (reference sequence). Trimming shortened V by 3 bases and J by 4 bases, and 11 bases separated the two germline ends. The CDR3: CASSFPGFADTQYF. For the CDR3, the DNA is TGTGCCAGCAGCTTTCCAGGGTTTGCAGATACGCAGTATTTT.

A single count supports this clone. The chain has TRBV27 and TRBJ2-7; 12 bases line up with TRBD2. CDR1 is MNHEY and CDR2 is SMNVEV in the germline V gene (reference sequence). The V segment lost 5 bases and the J segment 2 bases; nucleotides outside the gene matches: 4. This CDR3 has 15 amino acids. DNA for the CDR3: TGTGCCAGCAGTCCTAGGACTAGCGGGACCTACGAGCAGTACTTC. This sequence encodes CASSPRTSGTYEQYF.

The gene calls are TRBV11-2 and TRBJ2-7, with D tentatively TRBD2 (6 bases). CDR3 length: 18 residues. Germline lookup yields CDR1 SGHAT and CDR2 FQNNGV. With 5 bases removed from V and 10 bases from J, the gap between germline ends came to 33 bases. This chain's CDR3 is CASSRSTHSWDSNFAQYF. The CDR3, as DNA: TGTGCCAGCAGCCGCTCTACCCACTCCTGGGACTCGAACTTCGCACAGTACTTC.

The V and J genes are TRBV6-5 and TRBJ1-2; 7 bases agree with TRBD1. J lost 7 bases, V lost 3 bases, and 8 bases had no gene match. In germline, CDR1 is MNHEY, CDR2 SVGAGI. The CDR3 is 14 residues long. The CDR3 is CASSYQSQGVGYTF. The CDR3 bases are TGTGCCAGCAGTTATCAGTCCCAGGGGGTTGGCTACACCTTC.

Of note for this clone: A much larger clone sits a single nucleotide away, making a read error possible. The chain employs TRBV10-1 and TRBJ2-7; possibly TRBD1 for D (6 bases). This CDR3 is 13 amino acids long. CDR1 is WNHNN and CDR2 is SYGVQD in the germline V gene (reference sequence). Trimming removed 1 base at V and 6 bases at J, with 10 bases between. CDR3 residues: CASSEYVRGEQYF. CDR3 sequence (DNA): TGCGCCAGCAGTGAGTATGTCAGGGGCGAGCAGTACTTC.

This clone was detected a few times. The V call is TRBV28, the J call TRBJ1-4; 12 bases match TRBD1. The J segment lost 3 bases and the V segment lost 4 bases, leaving 9 bases of the junction unmatched. The CDR3 consists of 18 residues. Germline CDR1 MDHEN, CDR2 SYDVKM. CDR3 residues: CASSSPGTGGKANEKLFF. CDR3 coding DNA: TGTGCCAGCAGTTCTCCCGGGACAGGGGGCAAGGCTAATGAAAAACTGTTTTTT. Full variable domain (outside the CDR3, taken from reference TRBV28 and TRBJ1-4): DVKVTQSSRYLVKRTGEKVFLECVQDMDHENMFWYRQDPGLGLRLIYFSYDVKMKEKGDIPEGYSVSREKKERFSLILESASTNQTSMYLCASSSPGTGGKANEKLFFGSGTQLSVL.

The genes are TRBV6-6 and TRBJ2-5, with 8 bases fitting TRBD1. CDR3 length: 13 amino acids. Trimming removed 6 bases from V and 5 bases from J; junction bases left unmatched: 5. In germline, CDR1 is MNHNY, CDR2 SVGAGI (reference sequence). Written as DNA, the CDR3 is TGTGCCAGCAGCCGGACAGGGACGGAGACCCAGTACTTC. Translated: CASSRTGTETQYF.

The J gene is TRBJ2-1, the V gene TRBV20-1; TRBD1 is a possible D gene (5 bases). The CDR3 has 11 residues. CDR1 and CDR2 (germline): DFQATT, SNEGSKA (reference sequence). Trimming shortened V by 2 bases and J by 8 bases, and 7 bases separated the two germline ends. CDR3 loop: CSARKGYEQFF. The CDR3 nucleotides read TGCAGTGCTAGAAAGGGGTATGAGCAGTTCTTC.

The CDR3 DNA sequence: TGCGCCAGCAGCCCGACTAGCGGGAGATGGGATACGCAGTATTTT. Its protein is CASSPTSGRWDTQYF. The rearrangement joins TRBV4-1 to TRBJ2-3; 12 positions agree with TRBD2. V was clipped by 4 bases and J by 6 bases; unmatched bases: 5. Germline-derived CDR1 and CDR2 are MGHRA and YSYEKL. The CDR3 is 15 amino acids.